This T cell receptor (beta chain) was recovered during a study of shared clonotypes between healthy human individuals. Germline CDR1 reads MNHNY; CDR2 reads SVGAGI (reference sequence). This CDR3 comprises 14 residues. V was trimmed by 6 bases and J by 4 bases, leaving 15 bases between them. Clones were read by immunoSEQ multiplex PCR, and TCRdb kept only the in-frame ones, dropping some. The sample carries about 1 million clones, around four fifths recorded once. As to this clone: Its antigen is undetermined.

Study findings and constraints: Clonotype sharing across a few donors was observed for 4% to 6.5% of naive CD4 clonotypes.

The clonotype was recovered from a man younger than 35 in good health. This chain links TRBV6-6 with TRBJ1-2; D may be TRBD1 (6 bases). Sequenced: memory CD4+ T cells sorted from blood. Documented subset: CD45RA-negative fraction. The CDR3 DNA reads TGTGCCAGCAGAAGAACAGGGTCAGGCTATGGCTACACCTTC. Amino acid sequence: CASRRTGSGYGYTF.